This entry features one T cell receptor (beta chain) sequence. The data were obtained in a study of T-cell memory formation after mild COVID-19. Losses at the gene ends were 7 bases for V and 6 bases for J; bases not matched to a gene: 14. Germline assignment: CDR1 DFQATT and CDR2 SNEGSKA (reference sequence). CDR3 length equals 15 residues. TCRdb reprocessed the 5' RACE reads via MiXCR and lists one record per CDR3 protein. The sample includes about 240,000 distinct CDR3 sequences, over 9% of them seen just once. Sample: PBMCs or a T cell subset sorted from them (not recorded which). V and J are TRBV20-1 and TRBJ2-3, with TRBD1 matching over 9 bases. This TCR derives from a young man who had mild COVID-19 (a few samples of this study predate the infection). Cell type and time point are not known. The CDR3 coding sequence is TGCAGTGGGAGGAAGAGGACAGGGGTGGGGGATACGCAGTATTTT. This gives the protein CSGRKRTGVGDTQYF.